The next 24 T cell receptor beta chains were all read from a single sample in a study of shared clonotypes between healthy human individuals. Assay used: immunoSEQ multiplex PCR; TCRdb lists only in-frame clones, some missing. The sample has about 2 million clones, just under 95% seen once. Naivety among CD8 cells was defined by CD45RO negativity and positive CCR7 selection, thereby excluding terminally differentiated effector memory CD45RA+ cells. The specimen sequenced was naive CD8+ T cells sorted from blood. The receptors were sampled from a man between 18 and 35 years old in good health.

V usage is TRBV19 and J usage is TRBJ2-1, with 8 bases that match TRBD1. The CDR3 is 15 residues long. With 0 bases clipped from V and 6 bases from J, the junction kept 4 bases outside the gene matches. Germline V gene sequence: CDR1 LNHDA, CDR2 SQIVND (reference sequence). The CDR3 here is CASSIDGTGLNEQFF. CDR3 sequence (DNA): TGTGCCAGTAGTATAGATGGGACAGGACTCAATGAGCAGTTCTTC.

This sequence joins TRBV2 and TRBJ2-3, with a weak D call TRBD1 (5 bases). Germline V gene sequence: CDR1 SNHLY, CDR2 FYNNEI. This CDR3 is 13 amino acids long. Deletions cut 3 bases from V and 11 bases from J, with 15 bases between. The CDR3 coding sequence is TGTGCCAGCAGTGAGGAATTAGCCCAGGGGCAGTATTTT. As protein: CASSEELAQGQYF.

A few counts support this clone. The rearrangement uses TRBV30 and TRBJ1-4; D gene uncertain. V lost 1 base and J 5 bases, leaving 8 bases between the germline ends. This CDR3 region has 13 residues. Germline assignment: CDR1 GTSNPN and CDR2 SVGIG (reference sequence). As DNA, the CDR3 is TGTGCCTGGAGTGGAGAGGTGAATGAAAAACTGTTTTTT. Protein sequence: CAWSGEVNEKLFF.

The chain is built from TRBV18 and TRBJ2-1; D unclear. CDR3 length: 18 amino acids. Trimming cost V 0 bases and J 3 bases, with 18 bases left between them. Looked up from germline, CDR1 is KGHSH and CDR2 is LQKENI. The CDR3 bases are TGTGCCAGCTCACCACCTCCGCGGAGCCGATCTTACTACAATGAGCAGTTCTTC. This codes for CASSPPPRSRSYYNEQFF.

The chain joins TRBV5-1 to TRBJ1-1; tentatively, D is TRBD1 (5 bases). This CDR3 has 17 residues. Germline V gene data show CDR1 as SGHRS and CDR2 as YFSETQ. Trimming took 2 bases from V and 5 from J, leaving 22 bases between them. This CDR3 reads CASSFIRADPEYTEAFF. The CDR3 bases are TGCGCCAGCAGCTTTATCAGGGCCGATCCAGAATATACTGAAGCTTTCTTT.

To note about this clone: The same CDR3 also results from other DNA sequences found in this sample. The CDR3 loop is CASSLRESYEQYF. The CDR3 bases are TGTGCCAGCAGTCTGAGGGAGTCATACGAGCAGTACTTC. J is TRBJ2-7 and V is TRBV27; D might be TRBD2 (5 bases). The CDR3 covers 13 residues. Germline V lookup: CDR1 MNHEY, CDR2 SMNVEV (reference sequence). Trimming left V 5 bases short and J 4 bases short, with 12 bases between.

The chain links TRBV6-6 to TRBJ2-7, with TRBD2 as a possible D gene (5 bases). The V and J ends lost 6 bases and 2 bases respectively, with 14 bases between them. Per the germline V gene, CDR1 is MNHNY and CDR2 is SVGAGI (reference sequence). There are 14 residues in the CDR3. CDR3 loop: CASSSPLEAYEQYF. As DNA, the CDR3 is TGTGCCAGCAGCTCCCCACTAGAGGCCTACGAGCAGTACTTC.

V is TRBV27 and J is TRBJ2-3; 14 bases are shared with TRBD2. The V and J ends lost 5 bases and 5 bases, in that order; junction bases with no gene match: 6. This CDR3 region has 16 residues. CDR1 is MNHEY, CDR2 SMNVEV, per germline (reference sequence). CDR3 DNA sequence: TGTGCCAGCAGTCAGACTAGCGGGGGGGCCCTAGATACGCAGTATTTT. This gives the protein CASSQTSGGALDTQYF.

This sequence joins TRBV27 and TRBJ1-6, with 8 bases aligning to TRBD1. Germline V gene data show CDR1 as MNHEY and CDR2 as SMNVEV (reference sequence). This CDR3 comprises 14 residues. The junction had 5 bases not matched to a gene; V was cut back by 5 bases and J by 8 bases. The CDR3 sequence is CASSPGGPDSPLHF. For the CDR3, the DNA is TGTGCCAGCAGTCCAGGGGGCCCTGATTCACCCCTCCACTTT.

J is TRBJ2-7 and V is TRBV2; D is unresolved. V lost 0 bases and J lost 3, with 9 bases in between. Germline V gives CDR1 SNHLY, CDR2 FYNNEI. The CDR3 is made up of 14 amino acids. CDR3 coding DNA: TGTGCCAGCAGTGAAGCGCCTCAGCACTACGAGCAGTACTTC. This translates into CASSEAPQHYEQYF.

The chain uses TRBV30 and TRBJ2-2; D uncertain. V lost 3 bases and J 6 bases, leaving 8 bases between the germline ends. Germline-derived CDR1 and CDR2 are GTSNPN and SVGIG (reference sequence). The CDR3 is made up of 12 amino acids. The CDR3 region has the DNA TGTGCCTGGAGCTTTTCACCCGGGGAGCTGTTTTTT. Amino acids: CAWSFSPGELFF.

The chain uses TRBV6-5 and TRBJ1-4; tentatively, D is TRBD1 (5 bases). There are 16 residues in the CDR3. The germline CDR1 and CDR2 sequences are MNHEY and SVGAGI. Trimming took off 0 bases at V and 1 base at J, with 9 bases between the two ends. The CDR3 DNA reads TGTGCCAGCAGTTACTCTGCGGGGGAAACTAATGAAAAACTGTTTTTT. Protein: CASSYSAGETNEKLFF.

V usage is TRBV27 and J usage is TRBJ2-2; D is perhaps TRBD1 (5 bases). Trimming removed 3 bases at V and 4 bases at J, with 9 bases between. From germline, CDR1 is MNHEY and CDR2 SMNVEV (reference sequence). The CDR3 spans 14 residues. CDR3 sequence reads: CASSFVRGTGELFF. The DNA of the CDR3 is TGTGCCAGCAGTTTCGTAAGGGGCACCGGGGAGCTGTTTTTT.

The genes are TRBV7-8 and TRBJ2-7, with a weak D call TRBD1 (6 bases). V was clipped by 4 bases and J by 6 bases, with 13 bases between them. The germline gives CDR1 SGHVS, CDR2 FQNEAQ. The CDR3 contains 13 residues. CDR3 sequence (DNA): TGTGCCAGCAGCTCGTTACAGGGCTCCGAGCAGTACTTC. Amino acid sequence: CASSSLQGSEQYF.

This chain joins TRBV7-8 and TRBJ2-7, with 9 bases fitting TRBD1. This CDR3 spans 16 amino acids. Germline lookup yields CDR1 SGHVS and CDR2 FQNEAQ. V shed 5 bases and J 3 bases; nucleotides not matched to a gene: 11. The CDR3 nucleotides read TGTGCCAGCAGCCCAAGCTTCGGACAGGGGCGCTACGAGCAGTACTTC. This translates into CASSPSFGQGRYEQYF.

The rearrangement links TRBV11-1 to TRBJ2-7; 9 bases line up with TRBD1. Trimming at V came to 4 bases and at J to 0 bases, leaving 7 bases not matched to a gene. CDR1 and CDR2 from the germline V gene are SGHAT and FQDESV (reference sequence). The CDR3 runs to 16 residues. The CDR3 spells CASSSWTGVDSYEQYF. In DNA form, the CDR3 reads TGTGCCAGCAGCTCCTGGACAGGGGTAGACTCCTACGAGCAGTACTTC.

This clone was found once. The chain has TRBV13 and TRBJ2-7; 9 positions match TRBD2. This CDR3 comprises 15 residues. After removal of 1 base from V and 7 bases from J, the junction contained 8 bases not matched to a gene. The germline CDR1 and CDR2 sequences are PRHDT and FYEKMQ (reference sequence). The CDR3 DNA reads TGTGCCAGCAGCTTAGTTGCGGGAGGGCCGTGGGAGCAGTACTTC. Its protein is CASSLVAGGPWEQYF.

The chain carries TRBV5-4 and TRBJ1-2, with D possibly matching TRBD1 (5 bases). The germline V gene has CDR1 SGHNT and CDR2 YYREEE (reference sequence). The V end was cut by 1 base, the J end by 4 bases, with 11 bases between. CDR3 length: 14 amino acids. The CDR3: CASSLWGGGYGYTF. The CDR3 DNA reads as TGTGCCAGCAGCTTGTGGGGGGGAGGCTATGGCTACACCTTC.

This clone has a single count. The chain has TRBV6-5 and TRBJ2-2; TRBD1 might be the D (5 bases). CDR1 is MNHEY and CDR2 is SVGAGI in the germline V gene. CDR3 length: 15 residues. V was trimmed by 0 bases and J by 6 bases, leaving 11 bases between them. The CDR3 DNA reads TGTGCCAGCAGTTACTCGCAGGGTCAACCCGGGGAGCTGTTTTTT. Protein sequence: CASSYSQGQPGELFF.

This chain uses TRBV25-1 with TRBJ1-2; 12 bases are shared with TRBD1. Per germline, CDR1 MGHDK and CDR2 SYGVNS. V shed 2 bases and J 4 bases; nucleotides not matched to a gene: 8. This CDR3 is 17 amino acids long. The CDR3 here is CASSEGGQGAKSYGYTF. The CDR3 DNA sequence: TGTGCCAGCAGTGAAGGGGGACAGGGGGCGAAGAGCTATGGCTACACCTTC.

This chain uses TRBV27 with TRBJ1-2, with D uncertain. The V end was cut by 3 bases, the J end by 7 bases, with 12 bases between. CDR3 length: 13 amino acids. CDR1 is MNHEY, CDR2 SMNVEV, per germline (reference sequence). CDR3 loop: CASSFGISGGYTF. CDR3 nucleotide sequence: TGTGCCAGCAGTTTCGGGATTTCGGGTGGCTACACCTTC.

The chain has TRBV7-9 and TRBJ2-4; a weak D match, TRBD2 (5 bases). The CDR3 consists of 13 residues. V dropped 2 bases and J dropped 8 bases, with 10 bases sitting between them. CDR1 is SEHNR and CDR2 is FQNEAQ in the germline V gene (reference sequence). The CDR3 sequence: CASSLTGSDIQYF. CDR3 nucleotide sequence: TGTGCCAGCAGCTTAACGGGATCGGACATTCAGTACTTC.

The CDR3 region is CASSVRVAEKLFF. The CDR3 DNA sequence: TGTGCCAGCTCGGTAAGGGTGGCTGAAAAACTGTTTTTT. This chain connects TRBV7-9 to TRBJ1-4; D gene unclear. This CDR3 spans 13 amino acids. Germline assignment: CDR1 SEHNR and CDR2 FQNEAQ (reference sequence). Trimming shortened V by 8 bases and J by 7 bases, and 14 bases separated the two germline ends.

The chain combines TRBV9 with TRBJ1-1; a possible D gene is TRBD1 (6 bases). The V gene lost 7 bases and the J gene lost 7 bases, with 11 bases spanning the gap. Germline CDR1 and CDR2: SGDLS and YYNGEE. This CDR3 comprises 11 residues. CDR3 nucleotide sequence: TGTGCCAGCGGCCTAGGGGGTGAAGCTTTCTTT. It yields the protein CASGLGGEAFF.